The text below deals with one TCR beta chain. Which antigen it targets is not known. No much larger clone exists at a distance of one base, and base qualities are not known. The data stem from a study of identical twins (dated by TCRdb to 2015 to 2016). Context from the whole study: To test whether fetal clonotypes persist, this study deep-sequenced TCR alpha and beta repertoires from monozygotic twins, from unrelated adults of various ages, and from cord blood. To rule out contamination, the twin experiments were replicated at different times with different library preparation protocols. Beyond this particular receptor, the publication reports: A weaker excess of twin sharing was found in beta out-of-frame sequences because the signal-to-noise ratio was lowered by fewer shared sequences. In monozygotic twins, out-of-frame TCR alpha sharing was systematically underestimated by recombination models, although the models agreed with sharing between unrelated individuals. Abundant cord blood beta clonotypes had fewer insertions, young adult naive repertoires showed a similar but weaker trend, and memory repertoires showed no such trend. Out-of-frame TCR alpha sequences shared between twins showed an excess of low generation-probability sequences compared with coincidental sharing between unrelated individuals. Conclusions relied on cross-sectional statistical analysis, since the same donors could not be followed over many years. Zero-insertion analyses could be partly confounded by invariant T cells such as MAIT and iNKT, though diverse VJ usage argued against such confounding for most clonotypes.

V drops 4 bases and J drops 4 bases, leaving 13 bases in between. The germline V gene (reference sequence) supplies CDR1 PRHDT and CDR2 FYEKMQ. From its cysteine to its phenylalanine, the CDR3 spans 15 amino acids. Only the CDR3 portion is preserved as DNA: 45 bases, with reading frame beginning at the first base. All donors were healthy Caucasians. Three pairs of female monozygotic twins, all aged 18 to 29 years, made up the twin cohort. CD4+ and CD8+ T cell populations were isolated with positive isolation kits from Invitrogen. The library was made by 5' RACE. Instrument on record: Illumina HiSeq 2000. A universal primer binding site was added through template switching, and the final cDNA carried a unique molecular identifier so that TCR cDNA molecules could be counted accurately. First-strand cDNA for TCR alpha and beta chains was synthesized from specific primers in the conserved constant-segment region. To control for contamination, every cDNA library carried two barcodes: a SMART-Mk sample barcode plus Illumina barcodes. TruSeq adapter sequences and Illumina sample barcodes were added in two successive PCR steps. Sequencing of the TCR alpha and beta cDNA libraries was done on the Illumina HiSeq platform using custom primers. Turning to the authors' computational methods: MiGEC was used to process raw reads and extract unique molecular identifiers, and MiXCR was used to find CDR3 positions. Recombination models were inferred per individual with the repgenHMM and IGoR tools using an EM algorithm. Shared clonotype analysis was performed with the tcR package in R, normalizing sharing by the product of cloneset sizes. To study raw recombination without the effects of thymic and clonal selection, out-of-frame nonproductive sequences were analyzed. The public reads were reanalyzed by TCRdb: fastp trimming at Q25, MiXCR alignment, in-frame beta chains only. Entries are consolidated by CDR3 protein sequence, retaining the most common genes and DNA. For this entry, the V and J calls and clone size follow TCRdb and not the study's own pipeline. The sample table contains some 500,000 distinct CDR3 sequences; only one count was recorded for 22% of them. In total, the top ten clones hold 0.91% of the sample.

The same sample was also studied in work on T cells expressing NK-cell markers. The other study reports the following: Fewer than ten donors provided sorted CD3+CD56+NKG2C+, CD3+CD56+NKG2C- and CD3+CD56-NKG2C+ T-cell subsets, whose TCR beta-chain repertoires were profiled. Among the eight sequenced donors, seven were HCMV-seropositive and one was HCMV-seronegative. In several experiments an anti-gammadeltaTCR antibody was added to restrict sorting to alphabetaTCR-expressing T cells. For six donors, the dominant CD3+CD56+NKG2C+ clonotypes were among the top 10 CD8+ clonotypes and accounted for about 1.0-7.0% of CD8+ T cells. Those dominant clonotypes were again the most abundant among CD3+CD56-NKG2C+ cells in a handful of donors, at about 28.3-60.1%. Whether the expanded NKG2C-expressing T cell clones were specific for HCMV antigens remained unclear. The eight sequenced donors were randomly selected healthy volunteers, three men and five women. HCMV-specific IgG was detected in serum with a commercial ELISA kit to determine HCMV serostatus. MIGEC was used to demultiplex reads and group the reads by UMI, and MiTCR was used to assemble and quantify clonotypes. To exclude erroneous sequences, only TCR cDNA sequences supported by at least two reads were retained. The tcR package was used for downstream repertoire analysis, and clonotypes were matched across fractions by CDR3 nucleotide sequence plus V segment. VDJmatch was used to annotate antigen specificity against VDJdb, with one amino acid substitution in CDR3 allowed.

Sequences were obtained from CD4+ T cells sorted from blood. The chain is made from TRBV13 and TRBJ2-2; TRBD1 might be the D gene, on 6 matching bases. The sequence was obtained from a woman younger than 30 in good health. The bases read TGTGCCAGCAGCTCCGACGGACAGCGCACCGGGGAGCTGTTTTTT. This codes for CASSSDGQRTGELFF.